The T cell receptor (beta chain) described here comes from a study of T cell clonotyping in hematopoietic cell transplantation. Study-wide points: Recipient TCR diversity dropped after transplant; expanded clonotypes rose from day 30 to 180. Few recipient clonotypes overlapped donors; over 95% were de novo at given depth.

Sequencing used immunoSEQ multiplex PCR; TCRdb keeps in-frame clones, though not all of them. The repertoire holds fewer than 40,000 clones, approximately 89% seen once, with just under 2% in the top ten. CDR3 size: 14 residues. The trim removed 2 bases at V and 4 bases at J, leaving 5 bases unmatched. Germline V lookup: CDR1 GTSNPN, CDR2 SVGIG (reference sequence). This clone was picked up a small number of times. Antigen unknown. V and J are TRBV30 and TRBJ1-3; 7 bases agree with TRBD1. The TCR originated in a woman in her thirties or forties in good health. Some clones in this sample may be carry-over from other donors' samples. Sequenced sample: peripheral blood mononuclear cells. CDR3 bases: TGTGCCTGGAGTTACAGGGGATGGGGAAACACCATATATTTT. Translated: CAWSYRGWGNTIYF.